The 27 T cell receptor beta chains reported below all come from one sample, sequenced in a study of T cell changes during pregnancy in multiple sclerosis. Produced via immunoSEQ multiplex PCR; TCRdb's table is partial and in-frame only. The sample lists 91,000 or so clones, almost 95% occurring once. Here the sequenced sample was peripheral blood, taken after pregnancy. The receptors here all came from a female donor with multiple sclerosis, enrolled in a pregnancy study.

The chain recombines TRBV11-3 with TRBJ1-2; 9 positions agree with TRBD1. This CDR3 region has 16 residues. Trimming cost V 1 base and J 3 bases; bases outside gene matches: 6. Germline V gives CDR1 SGHNT, CDR2 YENEEA. CDR3 DNA sequence: TGTGCCAGCAGCTTAGCTTACAGGGGGCTCGACTATGGCTACACCTTC. Amino acid sequence: CASSLAYRGLDYGYTF.

The chain combines TRBV9 with TRBJ1-6; perhaps TRBD1 as D (6 bases). Germline CDR1 is SGDLS and CDR2 is YYNGEE. The CDR3 spans 19 residues. V lost 3 bases, J lost 8 bases, and 27 bases lay in between. The CDR3 region has the DNA TGTGCCAGCAGCGCGCAGAGACAGGACAGTACACTGATGGATTCACCCCTCCACTTT. As protein: CASSAQRQDSTLMDSPLHF.

The rearrangement links TRBV5-1 to TRBJ2-3, with 7 bases identical to TRBD2. CDR3 size: 16 residues. CDR1 is SGHRS, CDR2 YFSETQ, per germline. J was trimmed by 6 bases and V by 0 bases; bases with no gene match: 10. The DNA of the CDR3 is TGCGCCAGCAGCTTGGTAATGCGGGGGAGTTCGGATACGCAGTATTTT. It encodes CASSLVMRGSSDTQYF.

The chain links TRBV7-2 to TRBJ1-2; 8 positions match TRBD1. With V trimmed by 5 bases and J by 5 bases, 4 bases remained unmatched. The germline CDR1 and CDR2 sequences are SGHTA and FQGNSA. The CDR3 contains 13 residues. CDR3 amino acids: CASSPDREYGYTF. The CDR3 DNA sequence: TGTGCCAGCAGCCCGGACAGGGAGTATGGCTACACCTTC. Variable domain in full (rest from reference TRBV7-2 and TRBJ1-2): GAGVSQSPSNKVTEKGKDVELRCDPISGHTALYWYRQSLGQGLEFLIYFQGNSAPDKSGLPSDRFSAERTGGSVSTLTIQRTQQEDSAVYLCASSPDREYGYTFGSGTRLTVV.

The rearrangement links TRBV27 to TRBJ1-1; 11 positions match TRBD1. From germline, CDR1 is MNHEY and CDR2 SMNVEV (reference sequence). The CDR3 is made up of 15 amino acids. V dropped 6 bases and J dropped 7; count of bases not matched to a gene: 10. CDR3 protein: CASSQGQGAVGEAFF. The CDR3 coding sequence is TGTGCCAGCAGCCAAGGACAGGGGGCTGTGGGTGAAGCTTTCTTT.

The chain has TRBV19 and TRBJ2-5; 7 positions agree with TRBD2. In germline, CDR1 is LNHDA, CDR2 SQIVND (reference sequence). The CDR3 sequence is 15 residues long. J was trimmed by 5 bases and V by 6 bases; bases with no gene match: 12. The CDR3, as DNA: TGTGCCAGTAGCTTGGCGGGAGTGATGCGGGAGACCCAGTACTTC. Translating it yields CASSLAGVMRETQYF.

The chain employs TRBV7-9 and TRBJ1-2; weak D call: TRBD1 (6 bases). The germline V gene encodes CDR1 SEHNR and CDR2 FQNEAQ (reference sequence). This CDR3 is 13 amino acids long. V was trimmed by 5 bases and J by 2 bases, leaving 9 bases between them. Here the CDR3 DNA reads TGTGCCAGCAGCCACGGACAGAACTATGGCTACACCTTC. Its translation is CASSHGQNYGYTF.

In this sample, this clone turned up once. The gene calls are TRBV6-6 and TRBJ2-4, with unresolved D. The V and J ends lost 2 bases and 2 bases respectively, with 13 bases between them. Germline loops: CDR1 MNHNY, CDR2 SVGAGI (reference sequence). This CDR3 has 16 amino acids. CDR3 DNA sequence: TGTGCCAGCAGTTACCGAGCAGGTTCACCCAAAAACATTCAGTACTTC. This translates into CASSYRAGSPKNIQYF.

V is TRBV10-3 and J is TRBJ2-7, with TRBD1 matching 9 bases. CDR1 and CDR2 (germline): ENHRY, SYGVKD. The junction had 9 bases not matched to a gene; V was cut back by 10 bases and J by 5 bases. The CDR3 length is 13 residues. The CDR3 sequence: CATAGTGSHEQYF. In DNA, the CDR3 is TGTGCCACCGCCGGGACAGGGTCCCACGAGCAGTACTTC.

The chain has TRBV6-5 and TRBJ1-4, with TRBD1 matching 11 bases. CDR1 MNHEY and CDR2 SVGAGI come from the germline V gene. With 2 bases clipped from V and 7 bases from J, the junction kept 6 bases outside the gene matches. The CDR3 has 16 amino acids. The CDR3 loop reads CASSYTRGQGVEKLFF. CDR3 DNA sequence: TGTGCCAGCAGTTACACGCGGGGACAGGGGGTTGAAAAACTGTTTTTT.

The chain is built from TRBV5-1 and TRBJ2-2; 9 nucleotides agree with TRBD2. Trimming removed 4 bases from V and 5 bases from J; junction bases left unmatched: 9. The CDR3 has 16 residues. In germline, CDR1 is SGHRS, CDR2 YFSETQ. DNA of the CDR3: TGCGCCAGCAGCCTACCCAGCGGGAGGTGGACCGGGGAGCTGTTTTTT. Translated, it gives CASSLPSGRWTGELFF.

This chain joins TRBV6-1 and TRBJ2-7; perhaps TRBD1 as D (6 bases). The CDR3 is made up of 14 amino acids. The V gene lost 4 bases and the J gene lost 5 bases, with 15 bases spanning the gap. The V gene's germline CDR1 is MNHNS and CDR2 SASEGT. The CDR3 sequence: CASSVDRYSDEQYF. In DNA form, the CDR3 reads TGTGCCAGCAGTGTGGACAGATATTCGGACGAGCAGTACTTC.

The chain joins TRBV29-1 to TRBJ1-5; D unclear. V was cut by 4 bases and J by 4 bases, with 11 bases left in between. The germline gives CDR1 SQVTM, CDR2 ANQGSEA. CDR3 length: 13 amino acids. The CDR3 region is CSVAGIENQPQHF. The CDR3 DNA reads as TGCAGCGTTGCGGGGATCGAGAATCAGCCCCAGCATTTT.

The J gene is TRBJ1-3, the V gene TRBV6-5; no clear D. The V gene's germline CDR1 is MNHEY and CDR2 SVGAGI. With 5 bases removed from V and 5 bases from J, the gap between germline ends came to 13 bases. CDR3 length: 14 residues. CDR3 residues: CASSPLILRNTIYF. In nucleotides, the CDR3 is TGTGCCAGCAGTCCCCTTATTCTTAGAAACACCATATATTTT.

The chain recombines TRBV2 with TRBJ1-1; D is unclear. With 6 bases removed from V and 3 bases from J, the gap between germline ends came to 11 bases. Germline CDR1 reads SNHLY; CDR2 reads FYNNEI. The length of the CDR3 is 13 residues. CDR3 region: CASRGDGHTEAFF. The CDR3 region has the DNA TGTGCCAGCAGGGGAGACGGCCACACTGAAGCTTTCTTT.

CDR3 protein: CATSRESDQPQHF. CDR3 sequence (DNA): TGTGCCACCAGCAGAGAATCGGATCAGCCCCAGCATTTT. The chain carries TRBV15 and TRBJ1-5; no firm D call. The CDR3 has 13 residues. Germline V CDR1 and CDR2: LNHNV, YYDKDF (reference sequence). Trimming shortened V by 0 bases and J by 5 bases, and 5 bases separated the two germline ends.

The genes are TRBV11-3 and TRBJ2-4; 9 bases map to TRBD1. The CDR3 runs 14 residues. In germline, CDR1 is SGHNT, CDR2 YENEEA. V dropped 5 bases and J dropped 7; count of bases not matched to a gene: 6. The CDR3 nucleotides read TGTGCCAGCAGCCCACCCGGGACAGGGAACATTCAGTACTTC. Translated, it gives CASSPPGTGNIQYF.

The chain carries TRBV10-3 and TRBJ2-4, with a tentative D call TRBD1 (5 bases). Germline CDR1 is ENHRY and CDR2 is SYGVKD. Trimming took 3 bases from V and 8 from J, leaving 14 bases between them. This CDR3 spans 14 amino acids. The CDR3: CAISEIRGGDIQYF. As DNA, the CDR3 is TGTGCCATCAGTGAAATAAGGGGCGGTGACATTCAGTACTTC.

This sequence joins TRBV30 and TRBJ1-1; D not certain. Germline V gives CDR1 GTSNPN, CDR2 SVGIG (reference sequence). The CDR3 consists of 11 residues. The V and J ends lost 0 bases and 8 bases respectively, with 7 bases between them. The CDR3 protein is CAWSVNREAFF. The CDR3 DNA follows: TGTGCCTGGAGTGTGAACCGGGAAGCTTTCTTT. The variable domain in full, with the rest retrieved from reference TRBV30 and TRBJ1-1, is SQTIHQWPATLVQPVGSPLSLECTVEGTSNPNLYWYRQAAGRGLQLLFYSVGIGQISSEVPQNLSASRPQDRQFILSSKKLLLSDSGFYLCAWSVNREAFFGQGTRLTVV.

The rearrangement links TRBV5-4 to TRBJ2-7, with 9 nucleotides matching TRBD2. This CDR3 region has 15 residues. The J segment lost 0 bases and the V segment lost 4 bases, leaving 5 bases of the junction unmatched. Germline CDR1 and CDR2: SGHNT and YYREEE (reference sequence). The CDR3 DNA reads TGTGCCAGCAGCGGCGGACTAGCGAGCTCCTACGAGCAGTACTTC. Its protein is CASSGGLASSYEQYF.

This chain links TRBV5-1 with TRBJ1-6, with 10 bases identical to TRBD1. V trimming: 4 bases; J trimming: 5 bases; junction bases outside the gene matches: 3. CDR1 and CDR2 from the germline V gene are SGHRS and YFSETQ. The CDR3 totals 15 residues. The CDR3: CASSTGTGDNSPLHF. CDR3 nucleotides: TGCGCCAGCAGCACCGGGACAGGGGATAATTCACCCCTCCACTTT. The variable domain in full, completed from reference TRBV5-1 and TRBJ1-6, reads KAGVTQTPRYLIKTRGQQVTLSCSPISGHRSVSWYQQTPGQGLQFLFEYFSETQRNKGNFPGRFSGRQFSNSRSEMNVSTLELGDSALYLCASSTGTGDNSPLHFGNGTRLTVT.

The chain is built from TRBV7-2 and TRBJ1-1; 8 bases are a match to TRBD1. The germline CDR1 and CDR2 sequences are SGHTA and FQGNSA. The junction had 4 bases not matched to a gene; V was cut back by 3 bases and J by 4 bases. The CDR3 spans 14 residues. This chain's CDR3 is CASSLTGVGTEAFF. The CDR3 coding sequence is TGTGCCAGCAGCTTGACAGGGGTGGGCACTGAAGCTTTCTTT. The variable domain in full, with the rest retrieved from reference TRBV7-2 and TRBJ1-1, is GAGVSQSPSNKVTEKGKDVELRCDPISGHTALYWYRQSLGQGLEFLIYFQGNSAPDKSGLPSDRFSAERTGGSVSTLTIQRTQQEDSAVYLCASSLTGVGTEAFFGQGTRLTVV.

The genes are TRBV9 and TRBJ2-3; possibly TRBD1 for D (5 bases). The CDR3 loop spans 15 amino acids. Germline V gene sequence: CDR1 SGDLS, CDR2 YYNGEE. V gave up 2 bases and J gave up 1 base, with 11 bases separating them. CDR3 in DNA: TGTGCCAGCAGCGTTTACATGGGGCGCACAGATACGCAGTATTTT. Encoded protein: CASSVYMGRTDTQYF. The variable domain in full, with the rest retrieved from reference TRBV9 and TRBJ2-3, is DSGVTQTPKHLITATGQRVTLRCSPRSGDLSVYWYQQSLDQGLQFLIQYYNGEERAKGNILERFSAQQFPDLHSELNLSSLELGDSALYFCASSVYMGRTDTQYFGPGTRLTVL.

This sequence joins TRBV4-1 and TRBJ2-7; TRBD1 might be the D (6 bases). Between the trimmed V and J ends, which lost 4 bases and 2 bases, there was a span of 18 bases. CDR1 and CDR2 from the germline V gene are MGHRA and YSYEKL. CDR3 length: 16 residues. CDR3 sequence (DNA): TGCGCCAGCAGCCTAGACCCTCGGACAGCTGCCTACGAGCAGTACTTC. The encoded protein is CASSLDPRTAAYEQYF.

The chain couples TRBV6-5 to TRBJ1-2, with a tentative D call TRBD1 (6 bases). This CDR3 comprises 14 residues. V was trimmed by 3 bases and J by 3 bases, leaving 11 bases between them. The germline gives CDR1 MNHEY, CDR2 SVGAGI. DNA for the CDR3: TGTGCCAGCAGTTATTCAGGGGAGCACTATGGCTACACCTTC. It specifies CASSYSGEHYGYTF.

The rearrangement joins TRBV11-2 to TRBJ1-4; D not resolved. The CDR3 runs 15 residues. Trimming left V 1 base short and J 6 bases short, with 12 bases between. Germline CDR1 reads SGHAT; CDR2 reads FQNNGV. CDR3 nucleotide sequence: TGTGCCAGCAGCTTAGGTGGGCTATCGGATGAAAAACTGTTTTTT. It is translated as CASSLGGLSDEKLFF.

The V and J genes are TRBV2 and TRBJ1-2; TRBD1 matches at 8 bases. The CDR3 is made up of 13 amino acids. After removal of 7 bases from V and 7 bases from J, the junction contained 8 bases not matched to a gene. CDR1 and CDR2 from the germline V gene are SNHLY and FYNNEI. CDR3 amino acids: CASIGQGTGGYTF. In DNA form, the CDR3 reads TGTGCCAGCATTGGACAGGGAACTGGTGGCTACACCTTC. The entire variable domain, with the rest obtained from reference TRBV2 and TRBJ1-2, is as follows: EPEVTQTPSHQVTQMGQEVILRCVPISNHLYFYWYRQILGQKVEFLVSFYNNEISEKSEIFDDQFSVERPDGSNFTLKIRSTKLEDSAMYFCASIGQGTGGYTFGSGTRLTVV.